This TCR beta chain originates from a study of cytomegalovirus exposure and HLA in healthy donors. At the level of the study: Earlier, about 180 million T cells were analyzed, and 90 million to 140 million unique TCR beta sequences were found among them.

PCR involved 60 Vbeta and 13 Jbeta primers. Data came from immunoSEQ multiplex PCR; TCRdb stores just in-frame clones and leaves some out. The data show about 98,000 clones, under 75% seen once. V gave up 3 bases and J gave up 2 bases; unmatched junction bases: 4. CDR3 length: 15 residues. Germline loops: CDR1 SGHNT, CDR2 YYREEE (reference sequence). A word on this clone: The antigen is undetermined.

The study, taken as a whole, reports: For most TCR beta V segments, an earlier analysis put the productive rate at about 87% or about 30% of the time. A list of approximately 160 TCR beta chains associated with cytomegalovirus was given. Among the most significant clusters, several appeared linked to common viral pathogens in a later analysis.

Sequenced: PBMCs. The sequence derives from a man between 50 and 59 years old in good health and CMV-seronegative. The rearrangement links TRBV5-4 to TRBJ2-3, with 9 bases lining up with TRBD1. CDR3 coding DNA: TGTGCCAGCAGCTCAGGGACAGGGCACACAGATACGCAGTATTTT. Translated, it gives CASSSGTGHTDTQYF.